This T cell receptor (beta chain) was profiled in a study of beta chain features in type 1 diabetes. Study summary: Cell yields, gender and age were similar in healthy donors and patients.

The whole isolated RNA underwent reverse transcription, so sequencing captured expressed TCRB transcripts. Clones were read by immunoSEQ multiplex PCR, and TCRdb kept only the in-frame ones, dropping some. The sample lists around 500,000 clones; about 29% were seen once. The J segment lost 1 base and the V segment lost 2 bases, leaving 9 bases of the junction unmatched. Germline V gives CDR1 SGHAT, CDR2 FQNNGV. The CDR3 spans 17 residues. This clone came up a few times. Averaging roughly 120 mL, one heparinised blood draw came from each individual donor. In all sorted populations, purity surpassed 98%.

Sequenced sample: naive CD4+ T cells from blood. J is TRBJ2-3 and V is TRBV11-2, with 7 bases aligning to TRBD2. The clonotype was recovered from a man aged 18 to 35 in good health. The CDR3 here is CASSLQRAGERTDTQYF. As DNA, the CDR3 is TGTGCCAGCAGCTTACAACGGGCGGGAGAGCGCACAGATACGCAGTATTTT.